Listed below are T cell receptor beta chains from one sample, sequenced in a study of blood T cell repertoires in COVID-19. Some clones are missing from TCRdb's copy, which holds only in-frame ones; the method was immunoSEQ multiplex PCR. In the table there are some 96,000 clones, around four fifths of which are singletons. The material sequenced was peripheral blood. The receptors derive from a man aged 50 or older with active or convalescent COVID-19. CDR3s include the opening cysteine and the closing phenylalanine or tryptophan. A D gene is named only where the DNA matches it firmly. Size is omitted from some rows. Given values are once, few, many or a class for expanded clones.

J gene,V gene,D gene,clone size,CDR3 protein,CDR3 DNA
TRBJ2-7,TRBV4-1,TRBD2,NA,CASSQGPLTSYTPYEQYF,TGCGCCAGCAGCCAAGGGCCACTGACTAGCTATACCCCCTACGAGCAGTACTTC
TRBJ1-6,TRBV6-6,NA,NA,CASWSGPYNSPLHF,TGTGCCAGCTGGAGTGGCCCCTATAATTCACCCCTCCACTTT
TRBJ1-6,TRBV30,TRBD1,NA,CAWRPTHRGAVSPLHF,TGTGCCTGGAGGCCAACCCACAGGGGGGCGGTTTCACCCCTCCACTTT
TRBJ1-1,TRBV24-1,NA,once,CATAGMNTEAFF,TGTGCCACTGCAGGCATGAACACTGAAGCTTTCTTT
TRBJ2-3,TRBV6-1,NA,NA,CASSEERDSTDTQYF,TGTGCCAGCAGTGAAGAAAGGGACTCCACAGATACGCAGTATTTT
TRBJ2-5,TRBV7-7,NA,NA,CASSPRTPETQYF,TGTGCTAGCAGCCCACGGACACCAGAGACCCAGTACTTC
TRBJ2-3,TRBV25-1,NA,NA,CASGKQATDTRYF,TGTGCCAGCGGAAAACAGGCCACAGATACGCGGTATTTT
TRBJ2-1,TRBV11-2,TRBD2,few,CASSLDEWGGSLGNEQFF,TGTGCCAGCAGCTTGGATGAGTGGGGCGGGAGCTTGGGCAATGAGCAGTTCTTC
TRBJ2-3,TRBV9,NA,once,CASSVVFYTDTQYF,TGTGCCAGCAGCGTAGTATTCTACACAGATACGCAGTATTTT
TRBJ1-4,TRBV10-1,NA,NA,CASQREPNEKLFF,TGCGCCAGCCAAAGGGAGCCGAATGAAAAACTGTTTTTT
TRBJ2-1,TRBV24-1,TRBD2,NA,CATSGTSGDPLLREQFF,TGTGCCACCAGCGGGACTAGCGGGGATCCCTTACTAAGGGAGCAGTTCTTC
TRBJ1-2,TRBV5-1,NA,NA,CASSSGQPYGYTF,TGCGCCAGCAGCTCCGGACAGCCGTATGGCTACACCTTC
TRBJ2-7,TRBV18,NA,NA,CASSPSSSEQYF,TGTGCCAGCTCACCCTCTTCGAGCGAGCAGTACTTC
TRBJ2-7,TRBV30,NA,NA,CAWSALTLQGGREQYF,TGTGCCTGGAGTGCGCTCACATTACAGGGTGGGCGCGAGCAGTACTTC
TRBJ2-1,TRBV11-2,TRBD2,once,CASSFPGTRASEQFF,TGTGCCAGCAGCTTCCCCGGGACTAGAGCGAGTGAGCAGTTCTTC
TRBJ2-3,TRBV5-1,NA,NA,CASSPLSTSTDTQYF,TGCGCCAGCAGCCCTTTGTCCACTAGCACAGATACGCAGTATTTT
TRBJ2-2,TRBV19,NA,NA,CASSPRLINTGELFF,TGTGCCAGTAGTCCCAGACTCATAAACACCGGGGAGCTGTTTTTT
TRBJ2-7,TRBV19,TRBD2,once,CASSTPASGRGEQYF,TGTGCCAGTAGTACCCCCGCTAGCGGGAGAGGCGAGCAGTACTTC
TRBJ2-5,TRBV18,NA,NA,CASSPGNQETQYF,TGTGCCAGCTCACCTGGCAACCAAGAGACCCAGTACTTC
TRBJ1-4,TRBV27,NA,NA,CASQGWGSNEKLFF,TGTGCCAGCCAGGGATGGGGTAGCAATGAAAAACTGTTTTTT
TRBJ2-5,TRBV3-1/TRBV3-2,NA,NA,CASSQRRATETQYF,TGTGCCAGCAGCCAACGGAGGGCCACAGAGACCCAGTACTTC
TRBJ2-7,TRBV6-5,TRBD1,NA,CASSPGTVSYEQYF,TGTGCCAGCAGTCCCGGGACAGTATCCTACGAGCAGTACTTC
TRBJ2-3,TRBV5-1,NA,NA,CASSLVAGGTDTQYF,TGCGCCAGCAGCTTGGTAGCAGGGGGCACAGATACGCAGTATTTT
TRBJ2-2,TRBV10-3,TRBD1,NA,CAIRQGVETGELFF,TGTGCCATCAGACAGGGGGTAGAGACCGGGGAGCTGTTTTTT